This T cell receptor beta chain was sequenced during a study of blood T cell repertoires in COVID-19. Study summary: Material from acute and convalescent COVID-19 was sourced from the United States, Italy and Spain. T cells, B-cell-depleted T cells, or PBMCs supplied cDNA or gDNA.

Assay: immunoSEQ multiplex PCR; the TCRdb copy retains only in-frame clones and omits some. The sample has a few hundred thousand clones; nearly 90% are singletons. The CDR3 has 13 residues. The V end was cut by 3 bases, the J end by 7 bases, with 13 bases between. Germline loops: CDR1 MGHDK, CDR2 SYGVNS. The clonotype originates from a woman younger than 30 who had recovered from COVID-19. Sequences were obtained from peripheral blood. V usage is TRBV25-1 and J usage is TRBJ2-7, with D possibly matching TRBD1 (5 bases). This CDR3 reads CASSDGREVEQYF. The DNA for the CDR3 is TGTGCCAGCAGTGATGGCAGGGAAGTGGAGCAGTACTTC.